This T cell receptor beta chain was sequenced in a study of beta chain features in type 1 diabetes. This clone was detected a few times. What it binds is not known. The study's findings and limits: Moderate yet significant TCRB CDR3 shortening was seen in Type 1 diabetes patients in all four CD4+ subsets. A PCR bias possibly favoring shorter templates would apply equally to patients and controls.

Since all of the isolated RNA was reverse transcribed, expressed TCRB transcripts were what got sequenced. Measured with immunoSEQ multiplex PCR; TCRdb has only the in-frame clones, and not every one. The table has about 700,000 clones, around an eighth seen once. Germline CDR1 is SGHTA and CDR2 is FQGNSA. The CDR3 has 16 residues. Trimming took off 4 bases at V and 5 bases at J, with 17 bases between the two ends. V gene TRBV7-2 combines with J gene TRBJ1-4; D ambiguous. This sequence was found in a man between 18 and 35 years old with type 1 diabetes. The sequenced material came from naive CD4+ T cells from blood. DNA of the CDR3: TGTGCCAGCAGCTCCAAACATTCGCCGTTGAATGAAAAACTGTTTTTT. Translating it yields CASSSKHSPLNEKLFF. Complete variable domain (other parts from reference TRBV7-2 and TRBJ1-4): GAGVSQSPSNKVTEKGKDVELRCDPISGHTALYWYRQSLGQGLEFLIYFQGNSAPDKSGLPSDRFSAERTGGSVSTLTIQRTQQEDSAVYLCASSSKHSPLNEKLFFGSGTQLSVL.